This TCR beta chain was documented in a study of cytomegalovirus exposure and HLA in healthy donors. Study-wide context: The roughly 120 validation repertoires were reported in a later analysis to have been generated on the same platform as the roughly 720 first-cohort repertoires.

Germline V gene sequence: CDR1 SGHVS, CDR2 FQNEAQ. V gave up 5 bases and J gave up 3 bases, with 17 bases separating them. The CDR3 is 15 residues long. Details on this clone: As yet, its antigen is unknown.

Study-level findings and limits: In vitro testing confirmed a few CMV-associated chains as specific for CMV antigens. The listing of 150 to 200 TCR beta chains classed them as cytomegalovirus-associated.

TCRdb keeps only in-frame clones here, not all; method: immunoSEQ multiplex PCR. The sample consists of 200,000 to 250,000 clones, around four fifths of them appearing once. The donors belonged to the roughly 110-subject validation cohort, separate from the roughly 700-subject first cohort. The TCR was taken from a woman under 40 in good health and CMV-seropositive. The gene calls are TRBV7-8 and TRBJ2-7, with a possible D match to TRBD1 (6 bases). Sequencing used PBMCs. The CDR3 DNA is TGTGCCAGCAGCGAATCAGGGGCCCCGAACTACGAGCAGTACTTC. This codes for CASSESGAPNYEQYF.